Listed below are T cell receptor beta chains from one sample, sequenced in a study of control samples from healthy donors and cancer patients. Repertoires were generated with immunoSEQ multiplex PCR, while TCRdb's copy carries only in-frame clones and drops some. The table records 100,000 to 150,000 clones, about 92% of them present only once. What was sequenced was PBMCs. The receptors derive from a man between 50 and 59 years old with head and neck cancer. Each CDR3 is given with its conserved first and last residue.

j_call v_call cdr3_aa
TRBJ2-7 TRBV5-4 CASTAYPRQGLSYEQYF
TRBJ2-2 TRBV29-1 CSGGGIGSANTGELFF
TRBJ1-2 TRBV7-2 CASSSRTYRAYGYTF
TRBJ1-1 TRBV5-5 CASSLAGTWMNTEAFF
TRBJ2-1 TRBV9 CASSATSGGRSSYNEQFF
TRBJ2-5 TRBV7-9 CASSLAGGSETQYF
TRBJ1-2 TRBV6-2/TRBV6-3 CASSFSGRIELYGYTF
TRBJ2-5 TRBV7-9 CASSYWTIQETQYF
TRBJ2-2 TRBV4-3 CASSPAGGDPSDTGELFF
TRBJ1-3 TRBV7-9 CASSLGQVTSAKGNTIYF
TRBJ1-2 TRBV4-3 CASSQDRGAHYGYTF
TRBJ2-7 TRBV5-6 CASSLEGRVGGGPYEQYF
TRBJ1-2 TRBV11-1 CASSFSRTANYGYTF
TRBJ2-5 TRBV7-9 CAEGDGETQYF
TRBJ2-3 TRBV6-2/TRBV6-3 CASSYGTEATDTQYF
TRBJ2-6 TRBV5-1 CASSLVTGANVLTF
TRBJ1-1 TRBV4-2 CASSQDVNTEAFF
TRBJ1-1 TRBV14 CASSTPNTDEAFF